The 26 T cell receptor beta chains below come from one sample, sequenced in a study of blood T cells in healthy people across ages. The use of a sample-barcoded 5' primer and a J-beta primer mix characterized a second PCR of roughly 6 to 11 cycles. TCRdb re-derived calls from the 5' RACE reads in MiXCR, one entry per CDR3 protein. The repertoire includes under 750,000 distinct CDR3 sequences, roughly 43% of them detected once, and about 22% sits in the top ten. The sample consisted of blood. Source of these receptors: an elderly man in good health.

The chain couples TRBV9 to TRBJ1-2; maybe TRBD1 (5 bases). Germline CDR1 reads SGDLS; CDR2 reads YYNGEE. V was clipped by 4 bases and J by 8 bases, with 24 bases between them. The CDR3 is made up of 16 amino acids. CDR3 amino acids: CASSPSGWDPREGYTF. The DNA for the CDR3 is TGTGCCAGCAGCCCCTCAGGTTGGGACCCAAGGGAGGGCTACACCTTC.

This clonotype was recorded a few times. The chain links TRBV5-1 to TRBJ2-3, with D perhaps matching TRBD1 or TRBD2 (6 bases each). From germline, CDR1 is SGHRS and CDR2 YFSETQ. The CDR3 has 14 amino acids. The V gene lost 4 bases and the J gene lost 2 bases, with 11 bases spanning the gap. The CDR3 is CASSRQDYTDTQYF. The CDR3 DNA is TGCGCCAGCAGCCGACAGGACTACACAGATACGCAGTATTTT.

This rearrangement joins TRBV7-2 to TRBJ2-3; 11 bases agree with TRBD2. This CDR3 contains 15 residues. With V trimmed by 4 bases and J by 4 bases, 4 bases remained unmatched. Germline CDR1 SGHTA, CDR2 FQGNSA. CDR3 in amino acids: CASSSRLAGSDTQYF. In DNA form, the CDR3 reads TGTGCCAGCAGCTCTAGACTAGCGGGATCAGATACGCAGTATTTT.

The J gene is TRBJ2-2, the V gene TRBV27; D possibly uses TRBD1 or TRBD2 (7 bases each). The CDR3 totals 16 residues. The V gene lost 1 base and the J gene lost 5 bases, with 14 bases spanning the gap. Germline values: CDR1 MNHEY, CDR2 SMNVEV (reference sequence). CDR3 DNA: TGTGCCAGCAGTTTATACGGCAGGGGGGGGACCGGGGAGCTGTTTTTT. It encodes CASSLYGRGGTGELFF.

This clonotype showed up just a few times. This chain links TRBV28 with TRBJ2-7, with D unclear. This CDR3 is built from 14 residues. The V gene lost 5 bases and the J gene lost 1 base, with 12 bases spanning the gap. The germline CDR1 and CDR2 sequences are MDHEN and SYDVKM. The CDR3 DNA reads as TGTGCCAGCAGTCTACCCCTCGGGTCCTACGAGCAGTACTTC. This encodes CASSLPLGSYEQYF.

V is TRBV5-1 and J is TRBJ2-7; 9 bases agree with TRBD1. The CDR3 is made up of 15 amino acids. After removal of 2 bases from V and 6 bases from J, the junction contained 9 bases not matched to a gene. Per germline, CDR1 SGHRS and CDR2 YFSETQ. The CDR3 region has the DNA TGCGCCAGCAGCTTTTCCGGGACAGGGTCAAGCGAGCAGTACTTC. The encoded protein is CASSFSGTGSSEQYF.

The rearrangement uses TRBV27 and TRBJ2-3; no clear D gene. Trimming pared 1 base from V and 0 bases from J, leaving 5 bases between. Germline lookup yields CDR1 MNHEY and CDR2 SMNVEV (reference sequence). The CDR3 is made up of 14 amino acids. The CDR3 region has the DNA TGTGCCAGCAGTTTATTTGAAAGCACAGATACGCAGTATTTT. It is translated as CASSLFESTDTQYF.

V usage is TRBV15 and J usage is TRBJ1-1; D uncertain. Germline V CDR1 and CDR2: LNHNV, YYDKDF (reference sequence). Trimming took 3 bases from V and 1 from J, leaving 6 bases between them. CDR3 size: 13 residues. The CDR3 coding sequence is TGTGCCACCAGCAGCGAGGGGAACACTGAAGCTTTCTTT. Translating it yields CATSSEGNTEAFF.

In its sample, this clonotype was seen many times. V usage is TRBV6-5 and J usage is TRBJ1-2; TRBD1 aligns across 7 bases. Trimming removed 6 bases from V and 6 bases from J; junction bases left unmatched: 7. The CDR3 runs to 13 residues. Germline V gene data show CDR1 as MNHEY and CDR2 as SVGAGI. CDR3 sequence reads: CASSSGTVDGYTF. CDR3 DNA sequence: TGTGCCAGCAGCTCCGGGACAGTGGATGGCTACACCTTC.

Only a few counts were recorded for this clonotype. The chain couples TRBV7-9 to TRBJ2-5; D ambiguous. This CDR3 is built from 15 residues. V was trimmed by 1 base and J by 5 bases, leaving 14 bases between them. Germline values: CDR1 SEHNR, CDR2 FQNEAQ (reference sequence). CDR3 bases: TGTGCCAGCAGCTTAGGTCCTGCGAAGGAGGAGACCCAGTACTTC. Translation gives CASSLGPAKEETQYF.

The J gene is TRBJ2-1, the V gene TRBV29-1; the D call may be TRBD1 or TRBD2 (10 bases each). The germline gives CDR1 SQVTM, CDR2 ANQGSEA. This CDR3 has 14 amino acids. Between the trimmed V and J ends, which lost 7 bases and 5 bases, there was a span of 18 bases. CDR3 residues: CSEAGGTGDNEQFF. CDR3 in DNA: TGCAGCGAAGCGGGGGGGACAGGGGACAATGAGCAGTTCTTC.

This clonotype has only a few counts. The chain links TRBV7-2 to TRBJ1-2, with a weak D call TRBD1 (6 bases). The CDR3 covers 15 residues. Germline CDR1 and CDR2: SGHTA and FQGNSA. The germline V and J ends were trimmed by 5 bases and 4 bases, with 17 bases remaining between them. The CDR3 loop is CASSTGHLRAYGYTF. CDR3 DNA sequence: TGTGCCAGCAGCACGGGACATCTCAGGGCCTATGGCTACACCTTC.

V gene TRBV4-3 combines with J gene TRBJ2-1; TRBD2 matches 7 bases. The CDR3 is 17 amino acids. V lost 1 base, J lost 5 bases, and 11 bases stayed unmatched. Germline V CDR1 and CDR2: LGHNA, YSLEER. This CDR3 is CASSQGAAGSGNNEQFF. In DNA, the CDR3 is TGCGCCAGCAGCCAAGGTGCAGCGGGAAGTGGAAACAATGAGCAGTTCTTC.

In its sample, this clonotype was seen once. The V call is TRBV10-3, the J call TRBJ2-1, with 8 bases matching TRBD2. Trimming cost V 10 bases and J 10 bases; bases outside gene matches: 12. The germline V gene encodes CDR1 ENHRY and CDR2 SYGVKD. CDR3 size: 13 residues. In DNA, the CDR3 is TGTGCCACCCGGGGGGGCCTCGGGGAGGAGCAGTTCTTC. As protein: CATRGGLGEEQFF.

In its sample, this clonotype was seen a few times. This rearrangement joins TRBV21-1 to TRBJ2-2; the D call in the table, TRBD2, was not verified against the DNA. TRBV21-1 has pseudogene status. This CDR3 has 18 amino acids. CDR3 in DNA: TGTGCCAGCAGCTGTCGGACTAGCTGGTCGTCTGACACCGGGGAGCTGTTTTTT. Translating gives CASSCRTSWSSDTGELFF.

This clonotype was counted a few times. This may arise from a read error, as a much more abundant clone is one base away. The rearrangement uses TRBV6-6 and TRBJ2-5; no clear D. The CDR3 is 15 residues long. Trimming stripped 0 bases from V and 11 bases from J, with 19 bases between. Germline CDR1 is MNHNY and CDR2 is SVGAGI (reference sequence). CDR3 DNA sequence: TGTGCCAGCAGTTACTCGAGTTTTAGGAACAATGAGCAGTACTTC. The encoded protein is CASSYSSFRNNEQYF.

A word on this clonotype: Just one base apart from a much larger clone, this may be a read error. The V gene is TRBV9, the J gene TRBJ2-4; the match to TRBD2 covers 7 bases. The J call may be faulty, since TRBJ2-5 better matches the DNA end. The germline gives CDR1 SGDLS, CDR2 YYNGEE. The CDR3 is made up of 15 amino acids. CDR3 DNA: TGTGCCAGCAGCGCAGTAGCGGGCTCACAAGAGACCCAGTACTTC. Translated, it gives CASSAVAGSQETQYF.

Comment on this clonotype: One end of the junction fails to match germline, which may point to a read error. The CDR3 loop reads CASSQVGGVSVNGQFF. In DNA form, the CDR3 reads TGTGCCAGCAGCCAAGTCGGAGGCGTGTCGGTGAATGGGCAGTTCTTC. The rearrangement links TRBV14 to TRBJ2-1; possibly TRBD2 for D (5 bases). The CDR3 has 16 amino acids. The V gene's germline CDR1 is SGHDN and CDR2 FVKESK.

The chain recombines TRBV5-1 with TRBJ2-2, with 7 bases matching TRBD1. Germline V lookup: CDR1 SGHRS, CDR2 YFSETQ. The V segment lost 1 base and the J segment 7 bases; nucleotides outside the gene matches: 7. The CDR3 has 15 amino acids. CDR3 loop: CASSLSDRKGGELFF. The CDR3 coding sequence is TGCGCCAGCAGCTTGTCGGACAGGAAAGGCGGGGAGCTGTTTTTT.

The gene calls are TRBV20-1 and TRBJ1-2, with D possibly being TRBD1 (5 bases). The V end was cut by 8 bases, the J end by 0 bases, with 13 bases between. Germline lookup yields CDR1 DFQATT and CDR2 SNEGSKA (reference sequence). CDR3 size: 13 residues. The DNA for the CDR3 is TGCAGTTCGCCGGGACCAGCTAACTATGGCTACACCTTC. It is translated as CSSPGPANYGYTF.

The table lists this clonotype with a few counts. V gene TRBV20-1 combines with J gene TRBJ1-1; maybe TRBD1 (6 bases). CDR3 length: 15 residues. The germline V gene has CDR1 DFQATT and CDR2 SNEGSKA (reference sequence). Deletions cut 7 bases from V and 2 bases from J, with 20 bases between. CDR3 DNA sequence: TGCAGTGTCGAGAACAGGGCATCGGGTAACACTGAAGCTTTCTTT. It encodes CSVENRASGNTEAFF.

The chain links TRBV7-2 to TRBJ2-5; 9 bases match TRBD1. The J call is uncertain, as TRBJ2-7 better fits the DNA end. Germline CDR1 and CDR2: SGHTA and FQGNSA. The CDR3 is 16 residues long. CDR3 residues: CASSSITGQGTYEQYF. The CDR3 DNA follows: TGTGCCAGCAGCTCCATTACGGGACAGGGTACCTACGAGCAGTACTTC.

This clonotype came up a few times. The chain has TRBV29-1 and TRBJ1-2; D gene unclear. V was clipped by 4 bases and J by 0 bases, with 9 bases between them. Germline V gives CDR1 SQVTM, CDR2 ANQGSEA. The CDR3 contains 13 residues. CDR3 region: CSVVGNSNYGYTF. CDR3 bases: TGCAGCGTTGTTGGCAATTCTAACTATGGCTACACCTTC. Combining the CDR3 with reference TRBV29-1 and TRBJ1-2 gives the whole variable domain SAVISQKPSRDICQRGTSLTIQCQVDSQVTMMFWYRQQPGQSLTLIATANQGSEATYESGFVIDKFPISRPNLTFSTLTVSNMSPEDSSIYLCSVVGNSNYGYTFGSGTRLTVV.

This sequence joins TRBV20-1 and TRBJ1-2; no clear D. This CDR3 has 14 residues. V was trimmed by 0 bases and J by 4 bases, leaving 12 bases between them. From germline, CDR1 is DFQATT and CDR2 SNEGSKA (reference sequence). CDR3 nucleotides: TGCAGTGCTAGAGATGGTCCCAGCTTCTATGGCTACACCTTC. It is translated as CSARDGPSFYGYTF.

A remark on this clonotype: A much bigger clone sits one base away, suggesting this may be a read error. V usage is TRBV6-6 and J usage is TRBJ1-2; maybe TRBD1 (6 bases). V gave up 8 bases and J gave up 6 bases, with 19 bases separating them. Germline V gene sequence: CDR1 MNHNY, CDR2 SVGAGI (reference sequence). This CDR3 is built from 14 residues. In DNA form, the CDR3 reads TGTGCCAGCGGCCCGGGGGGGGCGCCGAATGGCTACACCTTC. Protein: CASGPGGAPNGYTF.

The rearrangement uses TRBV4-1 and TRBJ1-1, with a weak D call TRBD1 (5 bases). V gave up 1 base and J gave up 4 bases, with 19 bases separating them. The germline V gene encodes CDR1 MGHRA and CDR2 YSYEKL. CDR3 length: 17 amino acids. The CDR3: CASSQVMIAGRVTEAFF. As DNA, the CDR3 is TGCGCCAGCAGCCAAGTTATGATTGCAGGGAGAGTCACTGAAGCTTTCTTT.